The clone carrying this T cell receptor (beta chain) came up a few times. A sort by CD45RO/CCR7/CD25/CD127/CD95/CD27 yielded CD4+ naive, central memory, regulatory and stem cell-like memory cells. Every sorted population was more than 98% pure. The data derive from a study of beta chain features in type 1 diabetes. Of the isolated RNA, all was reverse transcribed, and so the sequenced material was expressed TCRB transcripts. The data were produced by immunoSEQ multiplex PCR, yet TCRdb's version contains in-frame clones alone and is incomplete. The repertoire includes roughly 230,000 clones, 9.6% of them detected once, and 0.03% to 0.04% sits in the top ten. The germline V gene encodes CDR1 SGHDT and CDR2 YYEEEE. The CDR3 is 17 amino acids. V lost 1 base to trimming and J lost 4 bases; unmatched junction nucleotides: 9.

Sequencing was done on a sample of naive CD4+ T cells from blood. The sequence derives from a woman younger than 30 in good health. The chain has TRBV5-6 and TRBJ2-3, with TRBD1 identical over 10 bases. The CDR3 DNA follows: TGTGCCAGCAGCTTGAGGCGGACAGGGGGTGTTGCAGATACGCAGTATTTT. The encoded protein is CASSLRRTGGVADTQYF. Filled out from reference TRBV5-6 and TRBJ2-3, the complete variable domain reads DAGVTQSPTHLIKTRGQQVTLRCSPKSGHDTVSWYQQALGQGPQFIFQYYEEEERQRGNFPDRFSGHQFPNYSSELNVNALLLGDSALYLCASSLRRTGGVADTQYFGPGTRLTVL.